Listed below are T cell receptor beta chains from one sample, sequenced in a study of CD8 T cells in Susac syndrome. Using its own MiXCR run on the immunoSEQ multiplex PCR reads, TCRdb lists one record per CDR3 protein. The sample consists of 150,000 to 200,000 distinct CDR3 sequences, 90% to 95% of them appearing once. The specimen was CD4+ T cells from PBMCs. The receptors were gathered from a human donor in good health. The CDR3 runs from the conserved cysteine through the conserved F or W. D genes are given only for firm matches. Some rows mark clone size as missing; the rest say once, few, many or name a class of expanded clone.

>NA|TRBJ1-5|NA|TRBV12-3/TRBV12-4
TGTGCCAGCAGTGGCGCTAGCAATCAGCCCCAGCATTTT
CASSGASNQPQHF
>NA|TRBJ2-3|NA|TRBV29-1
TGCAGCGTTGTGTCTGGTGCTAGATCGTTTAGCACAGATACGCAGTATTTT
CSVVSGARSFSTDTQYF
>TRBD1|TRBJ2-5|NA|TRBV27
TGTGCCAGCAGTCTTGACAGGGGGCAAGAGACCCAGTACTTC
CASSLDRGQETQYF
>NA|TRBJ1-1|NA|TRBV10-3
TGTGCCATCACTCCCGGCAGGGTGAACACTGAAGCTTTCTTT
CAITPGRVNTEAFF
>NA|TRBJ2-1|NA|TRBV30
TGTGCCTGGAACGGGCATCCGGTGCGGAATGAGCAGTTCTTC
CAWNGHPVRNEQFF
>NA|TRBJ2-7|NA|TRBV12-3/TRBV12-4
TGTGCCAGCAGGTGGGGGCCGAGCTCCTACGAGCAGTACTTC
CASRWGPSSYEQYF
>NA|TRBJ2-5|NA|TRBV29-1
TGCAGCGTTGTGTCCTACTCGGAGGCCCAGTACTTC
CSVVSYSEAQYF
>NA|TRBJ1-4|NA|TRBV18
TGTGCCAGCTCACCACCCGATCAAACTAATGAAAAACTGTTTTTT
CASSPPDQTNEKLFF
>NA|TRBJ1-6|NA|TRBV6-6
TGTGCCAGCACCCCGCAGGGGCCCAGTTTTGGACCCCTCCACTTT
CASTPQGPSFGPLHF
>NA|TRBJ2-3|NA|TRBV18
TGTGCCAGCTCACCAACGGGCACAGATACGCAGTATTTT
CASSPTGTDTQYF
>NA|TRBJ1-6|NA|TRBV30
TGTGCCTGGAGTGGGGGTACGAGTTCACCCCTCCACTTT
CAWSGGTSSPLHF
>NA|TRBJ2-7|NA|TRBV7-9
TGTGCCAGCCAACTGGGGGACTTTAGCTTCTCCTACGAGCAGTACTTC
CASQLGDFSFSYEQYF
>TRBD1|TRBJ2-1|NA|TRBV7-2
TGTGCCAGCAGCTTGACAGGGGGAAGTGAGCAGTTCTTC
CASSLTGGSEQFF
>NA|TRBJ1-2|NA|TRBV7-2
TGTGCCAGCAGCCTGGCGTTGGAGGATGGCTACACCTTC
CASSLALEDGYTF
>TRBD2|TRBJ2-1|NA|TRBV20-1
TGCAGTGCGAGGACTAGCGGGGTCTACAATGAGCAGTTCTTC
CSARTSGVYNEQFF
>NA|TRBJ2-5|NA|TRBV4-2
TGTGCCAGCAGCCAAGTCTGGGACACAGCAGAGACCCAGTACTTC
CASSQVWDTAETQYF
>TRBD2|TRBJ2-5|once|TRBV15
TGTGCCACCAGCAGACGGGGTAGCGGGGGGCAGGGAGAGACCCAGTACTTC
CATSRRGSGGQGETQYF
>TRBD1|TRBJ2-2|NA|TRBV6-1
TGTGCCAGCAGTGAAACCCCCGGGACAGGGAGGACCGGGGAGCTGTTTTTT
CASSETPGTGRTGELFF
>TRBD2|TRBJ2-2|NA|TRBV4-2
TGTGCCAGCAGCCTGGGACTAGCGCTCACCGGGGAGCTGTTTTTT
CASSLGLALTGELFF
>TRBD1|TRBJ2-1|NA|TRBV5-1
TGCGCCAGCAGCTCCAGTGGACAGGGCGGTGGTGAGCAGTTCTTC
CASSSSGQGGGEQFF
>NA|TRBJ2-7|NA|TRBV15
TGTGCCACCAGCAGAGCCAGGGCTTCCTACGAGCAGTACTTC
CATSRARASYEQYF
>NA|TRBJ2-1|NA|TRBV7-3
TGTGCCAGCAGCACCAAATCCTCGGATGAGCAGTTCTTC
CASSTKSSDEQFF
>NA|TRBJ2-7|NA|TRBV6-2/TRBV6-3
TGTGCCAGCAGTCCCGGGACCGGTATCAACGAGCAGTACTTC
CASSPGTGINEQYF
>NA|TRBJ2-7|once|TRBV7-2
TGTGCCAGCAGCTTAGATTTCGGGGAGCAGTACTTC
CASSLDFGEQYF
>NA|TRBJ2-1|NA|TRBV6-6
TGTGCCAGCAGTCACCCGGCGGGGTACAATGAGCAGTTCTTC
CASSHPAGYNEQFF
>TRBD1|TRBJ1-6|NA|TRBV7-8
TGTGCCAGCACAGGGACAGCTAATTCACCCCTCCACTTT
CASTGTANSPLHF
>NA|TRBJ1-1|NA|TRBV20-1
TGCAGTGCTAGAAGGGCCGGGACTGAAGCTTTCTTT
CSARRAGTEAFF
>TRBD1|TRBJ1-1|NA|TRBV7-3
TGTGCCAGCAGCTCACAGGGGCAGGGGAACACTGAAGCTTTCTTT
CASSSQGQGNTEAFF
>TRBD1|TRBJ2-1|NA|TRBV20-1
TGCAGTGCTGGAGAGGACAGGGACAATGAGCAGTTCTTC
CSAGEDRDNEQFF
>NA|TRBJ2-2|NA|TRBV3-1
TGTGCCAGCAGTGCTCCAGGACGGAACACCGGGGAGCTGTTTTTT
CASSAPGRNTGELFF
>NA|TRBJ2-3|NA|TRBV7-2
TGTGCCAGCAGCGAAGGTGGCTCGGGACTTCCCCGCACAGATACGCAGTATTTT
CASSEGGSGLPRTDTQYF
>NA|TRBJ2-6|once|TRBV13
TGTGCCAGCAGCCGACGACAGACAACTGGGGCCAACGTCCTGACTTTC
CASSRRQTTGANVLTF
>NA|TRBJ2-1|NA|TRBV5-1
TGCGCCAGCAGCCTGGATGTGGTCAATGAGCAGTTCTTC
CASSLDVVNEQFF
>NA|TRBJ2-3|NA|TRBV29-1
TGCAGCGTCTCGGGATCCGGGACGGAGAGAAATACGCAGTATTTT
CSVSGSGTERNTQYF
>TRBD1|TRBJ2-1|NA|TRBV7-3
TGTGCCAGCAGTCCTTTTGGACAGGGGATCCATGAGCAGTTCTTC
CASSPFGQGIHEQFF
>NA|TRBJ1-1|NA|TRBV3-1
TGTGCCAGCAGCCGGAAACAGGGGAACACTGAAGCTTTCTTT
CASSRKQGNTEAFF
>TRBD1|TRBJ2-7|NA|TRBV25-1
TGTGCCAGCAGTGGGTCCGGGACAGGCATCGCCTACGAGCAGTACTTC
CASSGSGTGIAYEQYF
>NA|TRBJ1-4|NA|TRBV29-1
TGCAGCGCCGAGCGGGGAGTGAATGAAAAACTGTTTTTT
CSAERGVNEKLFF
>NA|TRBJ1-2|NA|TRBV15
TGTGCCACCAGCAGAGATCTCGCCCAGGTGGCTGGCTACACCTTC
CATSRDLAQVAGYTF
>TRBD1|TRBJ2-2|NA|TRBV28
TGTGCCAGCAGTTTGGGACAGCCGGACACCGGGGAGCTGTTTTTT
CASSLGQPDTGELFF
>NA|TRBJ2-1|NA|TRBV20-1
TGCAGTGCTAGCAGCACAGGGGGGGCTGAGCAGTTCTTC
CSASSTGGAEQFF
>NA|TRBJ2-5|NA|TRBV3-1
TGTGCCAGCAGCCAAGAAGTCCGCCGGGGGCATACTTCCAGTCACTTC
CASSQEVRRGHTSSHF
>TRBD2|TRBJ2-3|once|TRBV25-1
TGTGCCAGTACTAGCGGGGGTCCGAATACGCAGTATTTT
CASTSGGPNTQYF
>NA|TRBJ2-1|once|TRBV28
TGTGCCAGCAGTGACGGGTCACAATGGGGCAATGAGCAGTTCTTC
CASSDGSQWGNEQFF
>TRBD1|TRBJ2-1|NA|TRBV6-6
TGTGCCAGCAGTTTGGACAGGGGGGAGAATGAGCAGTTCTTC
CASSLDRGENEQFF
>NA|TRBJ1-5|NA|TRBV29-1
TGCAGCGTTGGAGCGGGGGGCAATCAGCCCCAGCATTTT
CSVGAGGNQPQHF
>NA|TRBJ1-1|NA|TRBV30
TGTGCCTGGAGTGAGGAGTTCATGAACACTGAAGCTTTCTTT
CAWSEEFMNTEAFF
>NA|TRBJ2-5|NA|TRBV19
TGTGCCAGTAGTATAGATGCCCTGATGGAGACCCAGTACTTC
CASSIDALMETQYF
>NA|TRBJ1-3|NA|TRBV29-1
TGCAGCGTTGAAGGGGGAAACACCATATATTTT
CSVEGGNTIYF
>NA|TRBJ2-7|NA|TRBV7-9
TGTGCCAGCAGCTTAGGGATGGGGGTGTCTTATGAGCAGTACTTC
CASSLGMGVSYEQYF
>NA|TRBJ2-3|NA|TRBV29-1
TGCAGCGTTGGGTCCGGGGGCACGCAGTATTTT
CSVGSGGTQYF
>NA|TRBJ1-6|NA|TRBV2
TGTGCCAGCAGTGAAGCGCCGGCAGGGATTTCACCCCTCCACTTT
CASSEAPAGISPLHF
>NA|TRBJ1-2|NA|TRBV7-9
TGTGCCAGCAGCTTAGCTAGCATCAGGGCTGGAGGCTACACCTTC
CASSLASIRAGGYTF